This T cell receptor beta chain was sequenced for a study of blood T cells in healthy people across ages. This CDR3 comprises 9 residues. Germline V gives CDR1 MDHEN, CDR2 SYDVKM. Notes on this clonotype: Its specificity is unknown. One end of the junction is discordant with germline, which a read error may explain.

General observations from the study: Donors of long life had a larger count of naive CD4+ cells and greater diversity than aged donors.

Whenever a sample was processed, at least 6.5 million PBMCs were isolated. Next came a second PCR, run for roughly 6 to 11 cycles, which used a sample-barcoded 5' primer along with a J-beta primer mix. From the 5' RACE reads, TCRdb called clonotypes with MiXCR, one entry per CDR3 protein. The data show over 600,000 distinct CDR3 sequences, about 21% seen once. Sequenced material: blood. The clonotype was recovered from a man aged 65-85 years in good health. The chain joins TRBV28 to TRBJ2-5, with D hard to call. The CDR3 DNA reads TGTGCCAGCAGTATACCCCTCCGCTTC. Amino acids: CASSIPLRF.